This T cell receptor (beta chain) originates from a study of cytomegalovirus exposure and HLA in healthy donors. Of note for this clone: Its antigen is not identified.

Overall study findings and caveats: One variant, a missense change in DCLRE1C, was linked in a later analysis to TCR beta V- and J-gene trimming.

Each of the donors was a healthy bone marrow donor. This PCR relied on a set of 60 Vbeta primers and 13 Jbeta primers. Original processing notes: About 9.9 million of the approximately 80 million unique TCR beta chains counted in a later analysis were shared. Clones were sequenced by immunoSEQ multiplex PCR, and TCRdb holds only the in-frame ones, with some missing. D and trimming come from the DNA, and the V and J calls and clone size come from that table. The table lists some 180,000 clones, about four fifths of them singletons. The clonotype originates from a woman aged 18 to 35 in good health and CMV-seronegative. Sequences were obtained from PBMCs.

The CDR3 reads CASSIMPGQDTVDTQYF. The CDR3 DNA sequence: TGTGCCAGCAGCATCATGCCGGGACAGGATACAGTGGATACGCAGTATTTT. V gene TRBV21-1 combines with J gene TRBJ2-3; the table's D call of TRBD1 was not tested on the DNA. TRBV21-1 has pseudogene status. There are 17 residues in the CDR3.